This T cell receptor (beta chain) was captured in a study of blood T cell repertoires in COVID-19. Across the whole study: From T cells, B-cell-depleted T cells, or PBMCs came the material, which was cDNA or gDNA.

Per the study methods: Researchers report that nucleated cell counts were estimated from reference gene primer amplification. The table came from immunoSEQ multiplex PCR; TCRdb's copy has only in-frame clones and leaves some out. That table is the source of V, J and clone size, and D and trimming were worked out from the DNA. Among about 190,000 clones listed, around 84% were seen once. Recruits, aged roughly 18 to 90 years, lived in approximately 26 US areas. Grouping used clinical history reported by participants in a survey and questionnaire. Material for sequencing was PBMCs or T cells enriched from blood (not recorded which). The receptor was derived from a woman in her twenties or thirties who had recovered from COVID-19.

CDR3 in amino acids: CASSSGIKLFF. DNA of the CDR3: TGTGCCAGCAGTTCGGGGATAAAGCTGTTCTTC. The chain carries TRBV28 and TRBJ2-1, with D maybe TRBD2 (5 bases). CDR3 length: 11 residues. V shed 4 bases and J shed 15 bases, with 13 bases lying between them. Looked up from germline, CDR1 is MDHEN and CDR2 is SYDVKM.